Listed here are 19 T cell receptor beta chains from one sample, sequenced in a study of control samples from healthy donors and cancer patients. Clones were sequenced by immunoSEQ multiplex PCR, and TCRdb holds only the in-frame ones, with some missing. This sample has fewer than 200,000 clones, with over 85% found just once. The sequenced material came from blood. These receptors came from a man aged 25-40 years in good health.

This clone appeared a single time. The chain combines TRBV19 with TRBJ2-2; D not resolved. V lost 3 bases and J lost 1, with 9 bases in between. This CDR3 spans 15 amino acids. Germline values: CDR1 LNHDA, CDR2 SQIVND (reference sequence). The CDR3 sequence: CASSISGVNTGELFF. The DNA of the CDR3 is TGTGCCAGTAGTATCAGTGGGGTGAACACCGGGGAGCTGTTTTTT.

CDR3 in amino acids: CASSTRTETGRHTIYF. For the CDR3, the DNA is TGCGCCAGCAGTACTAGGACCGAAACTGGCCGACACACCATATATTTT. The rearrangement joins TRBV10-1 to TRBJ1-3; D is unclear. This CDR3 is built from 16 residues. V was trimmed by 5 bases and J by 8 bases, leaving 22 bases between them. Per the germline V gene, CDR1 is WNHNN and CDR2 is SYGVQD (reference sequence).

To note about this clone: This specimen includes other DNA sequences encoding the same CDR3. The genes are TRBV27 and TRBJ2-7; 7 nucleotides agree with TRBD1. The V gene end was trimmed by 3 bases and the J gene end by 1 base; junction bases not matched to a gene: 0. This CDR3 region has 13 residues. Germline values: CDR1 MNHEY, CDR2 SMNVEV (reference sequence). The CDR3 nucleotides are TGTGCCAGCAGTTTGACAGGGTCCTACGAGCAGTACTTC. Its protein product is CASSLTGSYEQYF.

The CDR3 loop reads CASSTPLRGTEAFF. Written as DNA, the CDR3 is TGTGCCAGTAGTACTCCATTGAGAGGCACTGAAGCTTTCTTT. This chain links TRBV19 with TRBJ1-1, with D unresolved. CDR3 length equals 14 residues. From germline, CDR1 is LNHDA and CDR2 SQIVND (reference sequence). Trimming stripped 4 bases from V and 4 bases from J, with 13 bases between.

This chain connects TRBV30 to TRBJ2-3, with D perhaps TRBD2 (5 bases). The germline gives CDR1 GTSNPN, CDR2 SVGIG (reference sequence). There are 15 residues in the CDR3. The V end was cut by 0 bases, the J end by 7 bases, with 17 bases between. CDR3 sequence (DNA): TGTGCCTGGAGTGTACGTGGGAAAGTCGGGAATACGCAGTATTTT. As protein: CAWSVRGKVGNTQYF.

The gene calls are TRBV11-2 and TRBJ2-7; D is possibly TRBD1 (6 bases). The ends were cut back, 1 base at V and 3 bases at J, with 10 bases in the middle. The CDR3 spans 14 residues. Germline V lookup: CDR1 SGHAT, CDR2 FQNNGV. The CDR3 bases are TGTGCCAGCAGCTTAGGCAGGGGTGGCTACGAGCAGTACTTC. Encoded protein: CASSLGRGGYEQYF.

This clone was detected once. The chain combines TRBV18 with TRBJ1-1; no definite D call. Germline V gene sequence: CDR1 KGHSH, CDR2 LQKENI. This CDR3 is 13 amino acids long. Trimming removed 5 bases from V and 0 bases from J, with 7 bases in between. CDR3 sequence: CASSKTVNTEAFF. CDR3 nucleotides: TGTGCCAGCTCAAAAACAGTGAACACTGAAGCTTTCTTT. The variable domain in full, with the rest retrieved from reference TRBV18 and TRBJ1-1, is NAGVMQNPRHLVRRRGQEARLRCSPMKGHSHVYWYRQLPEEGLKFMVYLQKENIIDESGMPKERFSAEFPKEGPSILRIQQVVRGDSAAYFCASSKTVNTEAFFGQGTRLTVV.

The chain is built from TRBV12-3 or TRBV12-4 and TRBJ2-7, with 7 bases lining up with TRBD1. Trimming at V came to 4 bases and at J to 8 bases, leaving 5 bases not matched to a gene. The CDR3 loop spans 12 amino acids. This chain's CDR3 is CASSSRQGKQYF. Here the CDR3 DNA reads TGTGCCAGCAGTTCCCGACAGGGTAAGCAGTACTTC.

The rearrangement links TRBV7-9 to TRBJ1-5, with D possibly TRBD1 on 5 matching bases. V lost 7 bases and J 4 bases, leaving 11 bases between the germline ends. Germline values: CDR1 SEHNR, CDR2 FQNEAQ (reference sequence). This CDR3 is built from 13 residues. The CDR3 here is CASTRGGNQPQHF. The CDR3, as DNA: TGTGCCAGCACTCGGGGGGGGAATCAGCCCCAGCATTTT.

The chain is built from TRBV7-8 and TRBJ1-6; a weak D match, TRBD1 (5 bases). Germline V gives CDR1 SGHVS, CDR2 FQNEAQ. The CDR3 has 17 residues. Trimming took 1 base from V and 8 from J, leaving 18 bases between them. CDR3 region: CASSLGRQGLGHSPLHF. The DNA for the CDR3 is TGTGCCAGCAGCTTAGGCCGCCAAGGTCTGGGGCATTCACCCCTCCACTTT.

V is TRBV24-1 and J is TRBJ2-7; D is perhaps TRBD1 (5 bases). Germline CDR1 and CDR2: KGHDR and SFDVKD. The CDR3 totals 17 residues. Trimming cost V 4 bases and J 0 bases, with 18 bases left between them. CDR3 bases: TGTGCCACCAGTGACCTCAGAACAGGTTTCGCCTCCTACGAGCAGTACTTC. It translates to CATSDLRTGFASYEQYF.

V is TRBV7-8 and J is TRBJ1-5; D is ambiguous. The germline V gene has CDR1 SGHVS and CDR2 FQNEAQ. The CDR3 has 13 residues. V gave up 6 bases and J gave up 0 bases, with 6 bases separating them. CDR3 DNA: TGTGCCAGCAGTCCGGATAGCAATCAGCCCCAGCATTTT. This codes for CASSPDSNQPQHF.

This rearrangement joins TRBV9 to TRBJ1-2; D is possibly TRBD1 (6 bases). The V gene lost 0 bases and the J gene lost 6 bases, with 18 bases spanning the gap. This CDR3 spans 16 amino acids. CDR1 is SGDLS, CDR2 YYNGEE, per germline. CDR3 DNA: TGTGCCAGCAGCGTAGCTACGTCAGGGGAAGAAGATGGCTACACCTTC. Amino acids: CASSVATSGEEDGYTF. The whole variable domain, filled in from reference TRBV9 and TRBJ1-2, reads DSGVTQTPKHLITATGQRVTLRCSPRSGDLSVYWYQQSLDQGLQFLIQYYNGEERAKGNILERFSAQQFPDLHSELNLSSLELGDSALYFCASSVATSGEEDGYTFGSGTRLTVV.

The rearrangement joins TRBV5-3 to TRBJ2-5, with a possible D match to TRBD2 (7 bases). TRBV5-3 is filed as an ORF, its function uncertain. Trimming removed 6 bases at V and 5 bases at J, with 17 bases between. This CDR3 is built from 14 residues. The DNA for the CDR3 is TGTGCCAGAACAGGGGCGGGAGTAGGGGAGACCCAGTACTTC. Translating it yields CARTGAGVGETQYF.

The CDR3 bases are TGTGCCAGTAGTGGAGGACAGGGACAGCACACTGAAGCTTTCTTT. It specifies CASSGGQGQHTEAFF. J is TRBJ1-1 and V is TRBV19, with 8 nucleotides matching TRBD1. After removal of 5 bases from V and 3 bases from J, the junction contained 8 bases not matched to a gene. The length of the CDR3 is 15 residues. Per germline, CDR1 LNHDA and CDR2 SQIVND (reference sequence).

The chain has TRBV12-5 and TRBJ2-6; D is undetermined. Trimming shortened V by 6 bases and J by 0 bases, and 6 bases separated the two germline ends. The CDR3 loop spans 14 amino acids. Germline V CDR1 and CDR2: LGHNT, FRNRAP. CDR3 sequence: CASGPSSGANVLTF. The CDR3 DNA sequence: TGTGCTAGTGGCCCAAGCTCTGGGGCCAACGTCCTGACTTTC.

This clone was seen once. The chain joins TRBV2 to TRBJ2-1; 12 bases match TRBD2. The CDR3 covers 18 residues. Germline V gene data show CDR1 as SNHLY and CDR2 as FYNNEI. V lost 7 bases, J lost 1 base, and 11 bases stayed unmatched. The CDR3 is CASTKRLAGGQSYNEQFF. CDR3 in DNA: TGTGCCAGCACCAAGCGGCTAGCGGGGGGGCAATCCTACAATGAGCAGTTCTTC.

The rearrangement links TRBV27 to TRBJ2-1; 11 bases fit TRBD2. With V trimmed by 4 bases and J by 6 bases, 5 bases remained unmatched. Looked up from germline, CDR1 is MNHEY and CDR2 is SMNVEV (reference sequence). The length of the CDR3 is 15 residues. Written as DNA, the CDR3 is TGTGCCAGCAGTTATAGCGGGAGGGGGAGCAATGAGCAGTTCTTC. Amino acid sequence: CASSYSGRGSNEQFF.

The gene calls are TRBV5-5 and TRBJ1-2, with D tentatively TRBD1 (5 bases). Trimming cost V 3 bases and J 0 bases, with 9 bases left between them. The V gene's germline CDR1 is SGHKS and CDR2 YYEKEE (reference sequence). The CDR3 spans 14 residues. CDR3 sequence reads: CASSSGGANYGYTF. The DNA of the CDR3 is TGTGCCAGCAGCTCCGGGGGAGCTAACTATGGCTACACCTTC.